Listed here are 8 T cell receptor beta chains from one sample, sequenced in a study of blood T cell repertoires in COVID-19. Using immunoSEQ multiplex PCR, the repertoire was profiled, and TCRdb retains in-frame clones only, with some absent. The sample lists some 50,000 clones, roughly 88% occurring once. Source material: peripheral blood. These receptors were taken from a human donor in a cohort sampled during active COVID-19.

V usage is TRBV6-5 and J usage is TRBJ1-2; D is undetermined. The germline CDR1 and CDR2 sequences are MNHEY and SVGAGI. The CDR3 spans 14 residues. Between the trimmed V and J ends, which lost 2 bases and 2 bases, there was a span of 9 bases. As DNA, the CDR3 is TGTGCCAGCAGTTACGCCGACAAGAACTATGGCTACACCTTC. Translating gives CASSYADKNYGYTF.

This clone appeared a few times. The chain couples TRBV20-1 to TRBJ2-3; 10 nucleotides align to TRBD1. The CDR3 covers 15 residues. Germline CDR1 and CDR2: DFQATT and SNEGSKA (reference sequence). The J segment lost 4 bases and the V segment lost 3 bases, leaving 7 bases of the junction unmatched. The CDR3 nucleotides are TGCAGTGCTAGTAAGGGACAGGGGAAAGCAGATACGCAGTATTTT. This translates into CSASKGQGKADTQYF.

This chain joins TRBV10-3 and TRBJ1-1, with D possibly TRBD1 on 6 matching bases. Trimming shortened V by 6 bases and J by 7 bases, and 12 bases separated the two germline ends. The CDR3 runs 12 residues. Germline V gene sequence: CDR1 ENHRY, CDR2 SYGVKD. The CDR3 coding sequence is TGTGCCATCAGGGAAACAGGGAATGAAGCTTTCTTT. It encodes CAIRETGNEAFF.

This rearrangement joins TRBV29-1 to TRBJ2-3; 10 nucleotides match TRBD1. After removal of 6 bases from V and 3 bases from J, the junction contained 3 bases not matched to a gene. The CDR3 spans 13 residues. Germline CDR1 reads SQVTM; CDR2 reads ANQGSEA. The DNA for the CDR3 is TGCAGCGTACGGACAGGGGGGACAGATACGCAGTATTTT. Translating gives CSVRTGGTDTQYF.

This clone has only one observation. The chain combines TRBV30 with TRBJ2-7, with a weak D call TRBD2 (6 bases). Germline V gene sequence: CDR1 GTSNPN, CDR2 SVGIG (reference sequence). Trimming took off 2 bases at V and 2 bases at J, with 13 bases between the two ends. This CDR3 contains 14 residues. The CDR3 sequence is CAWSLLAATYEQYF. CDR3 bases: TGTGCCTGGAGTCTGTTAGCGGCTACCTACGAGCAGTACTTC. Based on the CDR3 plus reference TRBV30 and TRBJ2-7, the full variable domain is SQTIHQWPATLVQPVGSPLSLECTVEGTSNPNLYWYRQAAGRGLQLLFYSVGIGQISSEVPQNLSASRPQDRQFILSSKKLLLSDSGFYLCAWSLLAATYEQYFGPGTRLTVT.

V and J are TRBV6-5 and TRBJ1-2; no definite D call. V was pared by 4 bases and J by 2 bases, with 8 bases between. Germline assignment: CDR1 MNHEY and CDR2 SVGAGI. This CDR3 comprises 13 residues. In DNA form, the CDR3 reads TGTGCCAGCAGTTTGGGCAGAAACTATGGCTACACCTTC. Encoded protein: CASSLGRNYGYTF.

The CDR3 is CASRLGGSNYGYTF. CDR3 DNA: TGTGCCAGCAGGCTAGGTGGGTCTAACTATGGCTACACCTTC. J is TRBJ1-2 and V is TRBV27; D remains unclear. The CDR3 totals 14 residues. The V gene's germline CDR1 is MNHEY and CDR2 SMNVEV (reference sequence). V was clipped by 6 bases and J by 0 bases, with 11 bases between them.

The chain employs TRBV7-8 and TRBJ2-2, with TRBD2 matching 8 bases. V gave up 4 bases and J gave up 4 bases; unmatched junction bases: 17. Germline-derived CDR1 and CDR2 are SGHVS and FQNEAQ. The CDR3 is made up of 19 amino acids. CDR3 DNA: TGTGCCAGCAGCTCCCCAAGCCCTAGACTAGCGCGGAGCACCGGGGAGCTGTTTTTT. This codes for CASSSPSPRLARSTGELFF.